The 22 T cell receptor beta chains below were found in one sample sequenced in a study of blood T cells in healthy people across ages. A second PCR, run for roughly 7 to 12 cycles, used a sample-barcoded 5' primer plus a J-beta primer mix. TCRdb itself ran the 5' RACE reads through MiXCR, one entry per CDR3 protein. Of roughly 1,700,000 distinct CDR3 sequences detected, 28% appear once; the ten largest clones hold approximately 7.7%. The sample comprised blood. All receptors come from a woman in her 30s in good health.

This chain uses TRBV25-1 with TRBJ2-5, with 9 bases matching TRBD2. With the DNA end fitting TRBJ2-7 better, the J assignment may be wrong. The CDR3 sequence is 13 residues long. Looked up from germline, CDR1 is MGHDK and CDR2 is SYGVNS. Here the CDR3 reads CASPETSGYEQYF. In DNA, the CDR3 is TGTGCCAGCCCTGAGACTAGCGGTTACGAGCAGTACTTC.

This chain links TRBV20-1 with TRBJ2-1; the match to TRBD2 covers 8 bases. This CDR3 contains 14 residues. Germline assignment: CDR1 DFQATT and CDR2 SNEGSKA (reference sequence). V lost 3 bases to trimming and J lost 4 bases; unmatched junction nucleotides: 5. Here the CDR3 reads CSASYSGGYNEQFF. The CDR3 region has the DNA TGCAGTGCTAGCTACAGCGGGGGATACAATGAGCAGTTCTTC.

This clonotype was detected only a few times. One end of the junction does not line up with germline, which may come from a read error. For the CDR3, the DNA is TGCGCCAACAGCTTGGAGTCGCGGGGGAGCTACGAGCAGTACTTC. Its translation is CANSLESRGSYEQYF. V gene TRBV5-1 combines with J gene TRBJ2-7; 7 nucleotides line up with TRBD2. Germline V lookup: CDR1 SGHRS, CDR2 YFSETQ. CDR3 length equals 15 residues.

This clonotype was counted a few times. The V call is TRBV5-1, the J call TRBJ2-3; 9 bases map to TRBD2. J gave up 1 base and V 1 base, and 4 bases lay outside the gene matches. Per germline, CDR1 SGHRS and CDR2 YFSETQ. The CDR3 sequence is 16 residues long. In DNA, the CDR3 is TGCGCCAGCAGCTTGTTTGCGGGGGGGCGCACAGATACGCAGTATTTT. Residues: CASSLFAGGRTDTQYF.

The V call is TRBV7-3, the J call TRBJ1-1, with TRBD1 as a possible D gene (5 bases). CDR3 length: 13 residues. The V gene's germline CDR1 is SGHTA and CDR2 FQGTGA. V lost 5 bases and J lost 6, with 13 bases in between. This chain's CDR3 is CASSVAGESEAFF. In nucleotides, the CDR3 is TGTGCCAGCAGCGTGGCGGGGGAGTCTGAAGCTTTCTTT.

In its sample, this clonotype was seen a few times. A much larger clone sits a single nucleotide away, making a read error possible. The chain has TRBV16 and TRBJ1-2; 7 bases align to TRBD1. The germline CDR1 and CDR2 sequences are KGHSY and FQNENV. The CDR3 is made up of 15 amino acids. The ends lost 4 bases at V and 4 bases at J; junction bases unmatched: 9. In DNA form, the CDR3 reads TGTGCCAGCAGCCCCTGTGGACAGGCCGGCTATGGCTACACCTTC. It codes for CASSPCGQAGYGYTF.

This clonotype has only a few counts. The V and J genes are TRBV29-1 and TRBJ2-2; 7 bases are shared with TRBD2. The junction had 9 bases not matched to a gene; V was cut back by 5 bases and J by 6 bases. The CDR3 has 14 residues. Germline values: CDR1 SQVTM, CDR2 ANQGSEA. The CDR3 sequence is CSVRTGGGSGELFF. In DNA form, the CDR3 reads TGCAGCGTTCGCACGGGGGGTGGATCCGGGGAGCTGTTTTTT.

This chain uses TRBV12-3 or TRBV12-4 with TRBJ2-3; 8 bases are shared with TRBD2. The CDR3 totals 17 residues. V shed 3 bases and J 6 bases; nucleotides not matched to a gene: 14. The CDR3 nucleotides read TGTGCCAGCAGTTTGGGGGGGACTAGAGGGGGGGCGGATACGCAGTATTTT. This sequence encodes CASSLGGTRGGADTQYF.

This rearrangement joins TRBV4-1 to TRBJ2-5; 8 nucleotides match TRBD2. The CDR3 loop spans 15 amino acids. The V and J ends lost 4 bases and 11 bases, in that order; junction bases with no gene match: 15. Germline V gives CDR1 MGHRA, CDR2 YSYEKL. The CDR3 DNA sequence: TGCGCCAGCAGCCCTCAGACTAGCGTAGTCTTTGAGCAGTACTTC. Its translation is CASSPQTSVVFEQYF.

The rearrangement uses TRBV28 and TRBJ2-7, with 10 bases matching TRBD1. CDR1 is MDHEN, CDR2 SYDVKM, per germline. Trimming removed 5 bases from V and 4 bases from J; junction bases left unmatched: 11. This CDR3 is built from 16 residues. The CDR3 loop is CASSPSNRDRGYEQYF. The CDR3 region has the DNA TGTGCCAGCAGTCCATCTAACCGGGACAGGGGTTACGAGCAGTACTTC.

The V gene is TRBV3-1, the J gene TRBJ1-2, with no clear D. The CDR3 consists of 14 residues. CDR1 is LGHDT, CDR2 YNNKEL, per germline (reference sequence). Trimming removed 2 bases at V and 7 bases at J, with 14 bases between. As DNA, the CDR3 is TGTGCCAGCAGCCAACCTCGTACAATCGGTGGCTACACCTTC. Residues: CASSQPRTIGGYTF. Filled out from reference TRBV3-1 and TRBJ1-2, the complete variable domain reads DTAVSQTPKYLVTQMGNDKSIKCEQNLGHDTMYWYKQDSKKFLKIMFSYNNKELIINETVPNRFSPKSPDKAHLNLHINSLELGDSAVYFCASSQPRTIGGYTFGSGTRLTVV.

Comment on this clonotype: A much larger clone differs by one base, so this may be a read error. This sequence joins TRBV6-5 and TRBJ1-4; TRBD1 aligns across 7 bases. Germline V gene data show CDR1 as MNHEY and CDR2 as SVGAGI. This CDR3 has 15 amino acids. CDR3 region: CAGSSTGVTNEKLFF. CDR3 DNA: TGTGCCGGCAGTTCAACAGGGGTAACTAATGAAAAACTGTTTTTT.

A few counts support this clonotype. The chain has TRBV6-5 and TRBJ1-1; TRBD1 matches 10 bases. The length of the CDR3 is 15 residues. The trim removed 6 bases at V and 1 base at J, leaving 5 bases unmatched. Per the germline V gene, CDR1 is MNHEY and CDR2 is SVGAGI. In nucleotides, the CDR3 is TGTGCCAGCAGGACAGGGGGCGCGCAGAACACTGAAGCTTTCTTT. It specifies CASRTGGAQNTEAFF.

This clonotype was counted between two and nine times. The chain uses TRBV20-1 and TRBJ2-7, with 10 bases lining up with TRBD2. This CDR3 comprises 14 residues. Germline CDR1 reads DFQATT; CDR2 reads SNEGSKA (reference sequence). Trimming took 4 bases from V and 0 from J; bases not matched to a gene: 3. The CDR3 spells CSATGTSDSYEQYF. The CDR3 DNA is TGCAGTGCTACCGGGACTAGCGACTCCTACGAGCAGTACTTC.

The V call is TRBV18, the J call TRBJ1-5; 7 positions agree with TRBD1. Germline V gives CDR1 KGHSH, CDR2 LQKENI. The CDR3 sequence is 16 residues long. V was clipped by 8 bases and J by 5 bases; unmatched bases: 15. Here the CDR3 reads CASQERRQGRDQPQHF. The CDR3 nucleotides are TGTGCCAGCCAGGAGCGTCGACAGGGTAGGGATCAGCCCCAGCATTTT.

The chain links TRBV20-1 to TRBJ2-1, with D possibly TRBD1 on 6 matching bases. Trimming cost V 6 bases and J 14 bases, with 23 bases left between them. The CDR3 covers 13 residues. Germline CDR1 and CDR2: DFQATT and SNEGSKA (reference sequence). As DNA, the CDR3 is TGCAGTGCCGTCCCTACAGGGAAGATAGGAAAGTTCTTC. This gives the protein CSAVPTGKIGKFF.

The count of this clonotype is one. The J gene is TRBJ2-5, the V gene TRBV4-3, with D unclear. The CDR3 is 15 amino acids. The V end lost 4 bases, the J end lost 11 bases, and 23 bases lay between the germline ends. The V gene's germline CDR1 is LGHNA and CDR2 YSLEER. CDR3 sequence: CASSPQTLSGNEQYF. The CDR3 DNA follows: TGCGCCAGCAGCCCTCAGACTCTGTCCGGCAATGAGCAGTACTTC.

The sample holds a few counts of this clonotype. The chain uses TRBV18 and TRBJ1-2; no clear D. The germline V gene encodes CDR1 KGHSH and CDR2 LQKENI. The CDR3 has 15 residues. V was cut by 3 bases and J by 3 bases, with 14 bases left in between. CDR3 protein: CASSPERRMDYGYTF. The CDR3 DNA reads as TGTGCCAGCTCACCGGAGCGTCGGATGGACTATGGCTACACCTTC.

This clonotype was seen at least ten times. The V call is TRBV20-1, the J call TRBJ2-3, with TRBD2 identical over 7 bases. This CDR3 is 14 amino acids long. Trimming took 8 bases from V and 6 from J; bases not matched to a gene: 14. From germline, CDR1 is DFQATT and CDR2 SNEGSKA (reference sequence). The CDR3 protein is CSSPAAGVGDTQYF. In DNA form, the CDR3 reads TGCAGTAGTCCTGCGGCGGGAGTAGGGGATACGCAGTATTTT.

This clonotype appeared a few times. The J gene is TRBJ1-2, the V gene TRBV28; the match to TRBD1 covers 8 bases. V lost 1 base and J lost 8; bases outside the gene matches: 9. The germline V gene has CDR1 MDHEN and CDR2 SYDVKM. The CDR3 covers 15 residues. CDR3 protein: CASSLYRGQGGGYTF. CDR3 coding DNA: TGTGCCAGCAGTTTATACCGAGGACAGGGCGGCGGCTACACCTTC.

A few counts support this clonotype. This rearrangement joins TRBV4-1 to TRBJ2-1; tentatively, D is TRBD1 or TRBD2 (5 bases each). Trimming removed 5 bases at V and 0 bases at J, with 11 bases between. The CDR3 spans 15 residues. The V gene's germline CDR1 is MGHRA and CDR2 YSYEKL. This chain's CDR3 is CASSVLGVSYNEQFF. For the CDR3, the DNA is TGCGCCAGCAGCGTCTTGGGGGTCTCCTACAATGAGCAGTTCTTC.

This clonotype was found many times. The J gene is TRBJ2-5, the V gene TRBV4-1; D perhaps matches TRBD1 (6 bases). Germline V gene sequence: CDR1 MGHRA, CDR2 YSYEKL. The CDR3 has 13 amino acids. Between the trimmed V and J ends, which lost 4 bases and 4 bases, there was a span of 10 bases. This chain's CDR3 is CASSPVTGETQYF. In DNA, the CDR3 is TGCGCCAGCAGCCCCGTGACAGGAGAGACCCAGTACTTC.